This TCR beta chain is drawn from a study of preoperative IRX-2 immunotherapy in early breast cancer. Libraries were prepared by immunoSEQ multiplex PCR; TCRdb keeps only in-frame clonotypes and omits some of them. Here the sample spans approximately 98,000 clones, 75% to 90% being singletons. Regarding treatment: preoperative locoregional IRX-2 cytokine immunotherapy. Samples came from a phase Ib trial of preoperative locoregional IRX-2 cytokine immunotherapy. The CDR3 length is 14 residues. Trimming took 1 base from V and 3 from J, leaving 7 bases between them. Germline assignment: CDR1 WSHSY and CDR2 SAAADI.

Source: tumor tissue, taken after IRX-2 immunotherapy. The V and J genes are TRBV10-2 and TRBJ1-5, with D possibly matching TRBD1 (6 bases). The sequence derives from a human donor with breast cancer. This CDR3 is CASSEYRDNQPQHF. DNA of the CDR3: TGCGCCAGCAGTGAGTACAGGGACAATCAGCCCCAGCATTTT.